Listed below are T cell receptor beta chains from one sample, sequenced in a study of patients and donors after allogeneic stem cell transplantation. TCRdb re-called the RT-PCR reads through MiXCR, storing one row per CDR3 protein. Found here are roughly 200,000 distinct CDR3 sequences, over 30% of them singletons; the top ten hold 11%. Sequenced sample: blood, either unsorted or a sorted T cell fraction (not recorded which). All receptors derive from a human donor who was either an allogeneic HSCT recipient or a stem cell or donor lymphocyte infusion donor (not recorded which). It is not recorded whose cells these are; they may come from a transplant donor. Each CDR3 is given without its conserved first and last residue. Each record gives: V gene, CDR3 length, J gene, clone size, CDR3 protein. The size of a clone is reported for some rows only, either as once, few or many, or as a class for expanded clones.

V gene: TRBV5-1; CDR3 length: 13; J gene: TRBJ1-1; clone size: few; CDR3 protein: ASSPLQGGRTEAF
V gene: TRBV11-2; CDR3 length: 12; J gene: TRBJ2-4; clone size: NA; CDR3 protein: ASSPAGRRDIQY
V gene: TRBV5-1; CDR3 length: 14; J gene: TRBJ2-6; clone size: NA; CDR3 protein: ASSEQPSSGANVLT
V gene: TRBV7-9; CDR3 length: 12; J gene: TRBJ2-7; clone size: NA; CDR3 protein: ASSSSQGQPEQY
V gene: TRBV29-1; CDR3 length: 11; J gene: TRBJ2-5; clone size: NA; CDR3 protein: SVRDSQRETQY
V gene: TRBV5-1; CDR3 length: 14; J gene: TRBJ1-2; clone size: NA; CDR3 protein: ASSLGDLPRNYGYT
V gene: TRBV25-1; CDR3 length: 16; J gene: TRBJ2-2; clone size: NA; CDR3 protein: ASSATPGQGTPSGELF
V gene: TRBV6-5; CDR3 length: 13; J gene: TRBJ2-5; clone size: NA; CDR3 protein: ASTSGHRRQETQY
V gene: TRBV20-1; CDR3 length: 12; J gene: TRBJ1-4; clone size: many; CDR3 protein: SASFGGNNEKLF
V gene: TRBV7-9; CDR3 length: 12; J gene: TRBJ1-2; clone size: NA; CDR3 protein: ASSGPGGPYGYT
V gene: TRBV20-1; CDR3 length: 12; J gene: TRBJ2-2; clone size: once; CDR3 protein: SAGAPLNTGELF
V gene: TRBV20-1; CDR3 length: 14; J gene: TRBJ1-2; clone size: NA; CDR3 protein: SARERGTGTGGGYT
V gene: TRBV9; CDR3 length: 12; J gene: TRBJ1-1; clone size: NA; CDR3 protein: ASSTRQQSGEAF
V gene: TRBV5-6; CDR3 length: 13; J gene: TRBJ2-6; clone size: NA; CDR3 protein: ASSLIRAGANVLT
V gene: TRBV7-9; CDR3 length: 10; J gene: TRBJ2-1; clone size: once; CDR3 protein: ASSPLLGGEF
V gene: TRBV5-1; CDR3 length: 13; J gene: TRBJ2-3; clone size: NA; CDR3 protein: ASSLGRLSTDTQY
V gene: TRBV7-9; CDR3 length: 11; J gene: TRBJ1-4; clone size: NA; CDR3 protein: ASSLDYNEKLF
V gene: TRBV6-5; CDR3 length: 13; J gene: TRBJ1-2; clone size: NA; CDR3 protein: ASRLGDRAFYGYT
V gene: TRBV6-2/TRBV6-3; CDR3 length: 13; J gene: TRBJ2-1; clone size: few; CDR3 protein: ASSLQGPTYNEQF
V gene: TRBV6-5; CDR3 length: 12; J gene: TRBJ2-3; clone size: NA; CDR3 protein: ASSPTGSTDTQY
V gene: TRBV11-2; CDR3 length: 12; J gene: TRBJ2-2; clone size: NA; CDR3 protein: ASRRQGNTGELF
V gene: TRBV20-1; CDR3 length: 10; J gene: TRBJ1-5; clone size: many; CDR3 protein: SARQGNQPQH